This T cell receptor beta chain was sequenced for a study of T cell responses to AZD1222 COVID-19 vaccine. Whole-study findings and limits: Baseline seropositivity occurred in only a handful of AZD1222 recipients. Epitopes outside B.1.351 and B.1.1.7 mutated regions reportedly drew nearly half of spike TCRs.

TCRdb's copy holds only in-frame clones and misses some; the assay was immunoSEQ multiplex PCR. Of 90,000 to 150,000 clones listed, 80% to 90% are singletons. A word on this clone: Its antigen is as yet unknown.

Trimming removed 5 bases from V and 0 bases from J, with 11 bases in between. Germline lookup yields CDR1 SGHTA and CDR2 FQGTGA. CDR3 length: 14 residues. The sequence came from an adult in good health. Sequencing used peripheral blood, obtained on day 0 of AZD1222 vaccination. The chain couples TRBV7-3 to TRBJ2-7, with D possibly TRBD2 on 6 matching bases. In DNA form, the CDR3 reads TGTGCCAGCAGCCATAGCGGAGACTCCTACGAGCAGTACTTC. Protein product: CASSHSGDSYEQYF.